These T cell receptor beta chains were read from a single sample in a study of blood T cell repertoires in COVID-19. Here immunoSEQ multiplex PCR was the method, and the copy in TCRdb shows in-frame clones only, minus some. The sample has nearly 110,000 clones, around 78% seen once. The sample was peripheral blood. Receptors originate from a man older than 75 with COVID-19, enrolled during active disease. Both conserved end residues are part of each CDR3. A D gene is named only where the DNA matches it firmly. The size entry is marked missing in some rows and otherwise reads once, few, many or a size class.

clone_size j_call v_call d_call cdr3_length cdr3_aa cdr3_nt
NA TRBJ1-1 TRBV19 TRBD1 13 CATSRGRGTEAFF TGTGCCACCTCCAGGGGGCGAGGCACTGAAGCTTTCTTT
NA TRBJ2-5 TRBV4-1 TRBD1 16 CASSQGPTGGQETQYF TGCGCCAGCAGCCAAGGGCCGACAGGGGGCCAAGAGACCCAGTACTTC
NA TRBJ1-5 TRBV24-1 NA 16 CATSDFSPLRGQPQHF TGTGCCACCAGTGATTTCAGTCCCCTGCGGGGTCAGCCCCAGCATTTT
NA TRBJ1-4 TRBV21-1 NA 16 CASSKTPTGGREKLFF TGTGCCAGCAGCAAAACTCCGACAGGGGGTAGGGAAAAACTGTTTTTT
NA TRBJ1-2 TRBV27 TRBD1 15 CASRSRTGGSHGYTF TGTGCCAGCAGATCGAGGACAGGGGGCTCCCATGGCTACACCTTC
once TRBJ2-5 TRBV4-3 NA 17 CASSPEGSRGIQETQYF TGCGCCAGCAGCCCCGAGGGTTCCCGCGGAATACAAGAGACCCAGTACTTC
NA TRBJ1-1 TRBV18 TRBD1 14 CASSRDRTNTEAFF TGTGCCAGCTCACGGGACAGGACGAACACTGAAGCTTTCTTT
NA TRBJ2-3 TRBV29-1 TRBD1 17 CSVVYPAGTGGRNTQYF TGCAGCGTTGTTTACCCTGCCGGGACAGGGGGGAGAAATACGCAGTATTTT
NA TRBJ2-7 TRBV7-8 NA 16 CASSSRGHPSSYEQYF TGTGCCAGCAGCTCACGTGGACACCCGAGCTCCTACGAGCAGTACTTC
NA TRBJ2-5 TRBV7-2 NA 14 CASTPPGAQETQYF TGTGCCAGCACCCCTCCGGGAGCCCAAGAGACCCAGTACTTC
NA TRBJ2-5 TRBV5-4 TRBD2 14 CASSEGLAGGSQYF TGTGCCAGCAGCGAAGGGCTAGCGGGGGGGTCCCAGTACTTC
NA TRBJ2-7 TRBV10-3 TRBD1 15 CAIRATGTESYEQYF TGTGCCATCCGGGCCACCGGGACAGAATCCTACGAGCAGTACTTC